The following is a T cell receptor beta chain sequence with its context. Its antigen is unknown. The source of the sample is a study of T cells expressing NK-cell markers. Study findings and constraints: Several donors' CD3+CD56-NKG2C+ cells were dominated by the same clonotypes.

TCRdb reprocessed the 5' RACE reads and reports one entry per CDR3 protein, with no DNA. Its listing shows approximately 550,000 distinct CDR3 sequences. CDR3 size: 14 residues. Germline CDR1 and CDR2: ENHRY and SYGVKD. The source is a man younger than 30 in good health. The chain couples TRBV10-3 to TRBJ2-7; the D gene TCRdb calls, TRBD2, cannot be checked with no DNA. Sequenced input: blood T cells: a sorted CD56 or NKG2C T cell subset, CD4+ or CD8+ T cells, or bulk PBMC T cells (not recorded which). The CDR3 reads CAIRGTSGTGEQYF.